These T cell receptor beta chains were read from a single sample in a study of blood T cell repertoires in COVID-19. The table came from immunoSEQ multiplex PCR; TCRdb's copy has only in-frame clones and leaves some out. The sample records about 270,000 clones, 85% to 95% being singletons. The sample taken for sequencing was PBMCs or T cells enriched from blood (not recorded which). These receptors were obtained from a man aged 40-49 years who had been exposed to COVID-19. Both conserved end residues are part of each CDR3. The D gene is left open where the match is weak. Clone size is given for some rows only: seen once, a few or many times, or a class if the clone is expanded.

>TRBD1|TRBV19|-|TRBJ2-3|14
CASSIGPGQGVAYF
TGTGCCAGTAGTATAGGACCGGGACAGGGGGTCGCGTATTTT
>TRBD1|TRBV29-1|-|TRBJ1-2|15
CSVVYRQGAINGYTF
TGCAGCGTTGTTTACCGGCAGGGGGCGATTAATGGCTACACCTTC
>-|TRBV7-2|-|TRBJ1-1|11
CASRGNTEAFF
TGTGCCAGCCGGGGGAACACTGAAGCTTTCTTT
>TRBD2|TRBV3-1/TRBV3-2|-|TRBJ2-2|15
CASSRTGGGTGELFF
TGTGCCAGCAGCCGGACGGGAGGGGGCACCGGGGAGCTGTTTTTT
>TRBD1|TRBV4-1|-|TRBJ2-7|14
CASSQGRQGNEQYF
TGCGCCAGCAGCCAAGGCCGACAGGGAAATGAGCAGTACTTC
>TRBD2|TRBV5-1|-|TRBJ2-3|17
CASSSPLADLRSPTQYF
TGCGCCAGCAGCTCCCCACTAGCGGATCTAAGGTCGCCCACGCAGTATTTT
>-|TRBV19|few|TRBJ2-1|16
CASSYRVGSSYNEQFF
TGTGCCAGTAGTTATCGGGTCGGGAGCTCCTACAATGAGCAGTTCTTC
>-|TRBV5-1|-|TRBJ2-7|14
CASSFGRESYEQYF
TGCGCCAGCAGCTTCGGACGGGAATCCTACGAGCAGTACTTC
>TRBD1|TRBV11-2|-|TRBJ1-2|14
CASSLDPRRGGYTF
TGTGCCAGCAGCTTAGATCCACGCAGGGGGGGCTACACCTTC
>-|TRBV6-2/TRBV6-3|-|TRBJ1-5|14
CASSTGGAHQPQHF
TGTGCCAGCAGTACGGGGGGAGCGCATCAGCCCCAGCATTTT
>-|TRBV5-1|-|TRBJ1-3|14
CASSLAGYGNTIYF
TGCGCCAGCAGCTTGGCAGGGTACGGAAACACCATATATTTT
>TRBD1|TRBV6-2/TRBV6-3|-|TRBJ2-2|14
CASSPGGYTGELFF
TGTGCCAGCAGCCCAGGGGGCTACACCGGGGAGCTGTTTTTT
>-|TRBV5-4|-|TRBJ2-7|13
CASSLRDNYEQYF
TGTGCCAGCAGCCTCCGGGACAACTACGAGCAGTACTTC
>-|TRBV7-9|-|TRBJ1-2|16
CASSLARLRRGYGYTF
TGTGCCAGCAGCTTAGCGCGACTCCGACGCGGCTATGGCTACACCTTC
>TRBD2|TRBV19|-|TRBJ2-1|20
CASSAIPGTSGGFFYNEQFF
TGTGCCAGTAGTGCGATTCCCGGGACTAGCGGGGGTTTTTTCTACAATGAGCAGTTCTTC
>TRBD2|TRBV7-2|-|TRBJ2-5|15
CASSRPSGIGETQYF
TGTGCCAGCAGCAGGCCTAGCGGGATTGGGGAGACCCAGTACTTC
>-|TRBV21-1|-|TRBJ2-2|18
CATNDGGPPRSNTGELFF
TGTGCGACAAACGACGGGGGACCCCCCCGGTCGAACACCGGGGAGCTGTTTTTT
>-|TRBV28|-|TRBJ2-1|12
CASSLGRAEQFF
TGTGCCAGCAGTTTAGGGCGGGCCGAGCAGTTCTTC
>-|TRBV7-9|-|TRBJ1-2|16
CASSLEGMTGHYGYTF
TGTGCCAGCAGCTTAGAGGGCATGACAGGTCACTATGGCTACACCTTC
>TRBD1|TRBV11-3|-|TRBJ1-1|12
CASGTGATEAFF
TGTGCCAGCGGAACAGGGGCAACTGAAGCTTTCTTT
>TRBD1|TRBV9|-|TRBJ2-1|16
CASSSAQGASYNEQFF
TGTGCCAGCAGCAGCGCACAGGGGGCGTCCTACAATGAGCAGTTCTTC
>-|TRBV5-5|-|TRBJ2-7|15
CASSLGRGMGYEQYF
TGTGCCAGCAGCTTGGGACGGGGGATGGGGTACGAGCAGTACTTC
>-|TRBV12-3/TRBV12-4|-|TRBJ1-2|13
CASRNSGIYGYTF
TGTGCCAGCAGGAACTCAGGGATCTATGGCTACACCTTC
>-|TRBV28|once|TRBJ1-4|16
CASTPSLGKNNEKLFF
TGTGCCAGCACCCCTTCTCTGGGCAAAAATAATGAAAAACTGTTTTTT
>TRBD2|TRBV19|-|TRBJ2-1|15
CASSTSASSYNEQFF
TGTGCCAGTAGCACTAGCGCTAGCTCCTACAATGAGCAGTTCTTC
>-|TRBV29-1|-|TRBJ2-5|15
CSVEASGQVGGTQYF
TGCAGCGTTGAGGCCAGCGGGCAGGTCGGAGGGACCCAGTACTTC
>-|TRBV2|-|TRBJ1-6|13
CASKLIRERPLHF
TGTGCCAGCAAATTGATCCGGGAAAGGCCCCTCCACTTT
>TRBD1|TRBV7-2|-|TRBJ2-7|15
CASSERPGTGGEQYF
TGTGCCAGCAGCGAACGTCCAGGGACAGGGGGCGAGCAGTACTTC
>-|TRBV7-6|-|TRBJ2-6|17
CASTSGRGTTGANVLTF
TGTGCCAGCACCTCCGGAAGGGGAACAACTGGGGCCAACGTCCTGACTTTC
>TRBD1|TRBV10-2|few|TRBJ1-4|16
CASSYGQGNSGEKLFF
TGCGCCAGCAGCTATGGACAGGGGAACAGTGGTGAAAAACTGTTTTTT
>TRBD2|TRBV29-1|-|TRBJ2-3|14
CSVESGGNTDTQYF
TGCAGCGTTGAGTCGGGGGGGAACACAGATACGCAGTATTTT
>TRBD2|TRBV19|-|TRBJ2-1|14
CASMPPTGGNEQFF
TGTGCCAGTATGCCCCCAACGGGGGGCAATGAGCAGTTCTTC
>-|TRBV11-3|-|TRBJ1-1|14
CASSLIFQGSEAFF
TGTGCCAGCAGCTTAATTTTCCAGGGATCTGAAGCTTTCTTT
>TRBD1|TRBV5-1|-|TRBJ2-1|15
CASSSTGGAYNEQFF
TGCGCCAGCAGCTCCACAGGGGGCGCCTACAATGAGCAGTTCTTC
>TRBD1|TRBV27|many|TRBJ2-7|14
CASSFSTGTDEQYF
TGTGCCAGCAGTTTTAGCACAGGGACAGACGAGCAGTACTTC
>-|TRBV7-9|-|TRBJ1-1|15
CASSLVTAMNTEAFF
TGTGCCAGCAGCTTAGTGACAGCCATGAACACTGAAGCTTTCTTT
>-|TRBV10-3|-|TRBJ2-7|13
CAISEMLGYEQYF
TGTGCCATCAGTGAAATGCTAGGCTACGAGCAGTACTTC
>-|TRBV30|-|TRBJ1-2|12
CAWSSGDHGYTF
TGTGCCTGGAGTTCAGGGGACCATGGCTACACCTTC
>TRBD1|TRBV11-2|-|TRBJ2-1|17
CASSLGAGTGGWDEQFF
TGTGCCAGCAGCTTAGGGGCCGGGACAGGGGGTTGGGATGAGCAGTTCTTC
>TRBD2|TRBV5-1|-|TRBJ2-2|15
CASSLSGANTGELFF
TGCGCCAGCAGCTTAAGCGGGGCGAACACCGGGGAGCTGTTTTTT
>-|TRBV30|-|TRBJ2-7|15
CAWSVTAGPSYEQYF
TGTGCCTGGAGTGTAACGGCAGGTCCTTCCTACGAGCAGTACTTC
>-|TRBV28|-|TRBJ1-6|12
CATQGGTSPLHF
TGTGCCACACAGGGCGGAACTTCACCCCTCCACTTT
>TRBD1|TRBV6-2/TRBV6-3|-|TRBJ1-5|18
CASSSPGTGSVSNQPQHF
TGTGCCAGCAGTTCTCCCGGGACAGGTTCAGTTAGCAATCAGCCCCAGCATTTT
>-|TRBV11-2|once|TRBJ2-3|14
CASSRIFSGDTQYF
TGTGCCAGCAGCCGCATTTTTTCAGGAGATACGCAGTATTTT